The 8 T cell receptor beta chains in this list originate from one sample, sequenced in a study of blood T cell repertoires in COVID-19. Some clones are missing from TCRdb's copy, which holds only in-frame ones; the method was immunoSEQ multiplex PCR. This table holds about 280,000 clones, 75% to 90% found once. Sample: peripheral blood. The origin of the receptors is a woman aged 25-40 years who had recovered from COVID-19.

The rearrangement uses TRBV7-8 and TRBJ1-3; a weak D match, TRBD1 (6 bases). The CDR3 totals 17 residues. Trimming shortened V by 2 bases and J by 8 bases, and 22 bases separated the two germline ends. Germline CDR1 SGHVS, CDR2 FQNEAQ. The CDR3 nucleotides read TGTGCCAGCAGCTTATATAGGGTGGGGCAGGGGCGAGACACCATATATTTT. Protein sequence: CASSLYRVGQGRDTIYF.

This clone appeared once. The chain combines TRBV7-9 with TRBJ1-4; 8 positions match TRBD1. Germline lookup yields CDR1 SEHNR and CDR2 FQNEAQ (reference sequence). This CDR3 is built from 14 residues. The ends lost 5 bases at V and 8 bases at J; junction bases unmatched: 7. The CDR3 loop reads CASSLGQGEEKLFF. The CDR3 DNA reads as TGTGCCAGCAGCCTTGGACAGGGAGAGGAAAAACTGTTTTTT.

The chain recombines TRBV11-3 with TRBJ2-3, with 7 bases aligning to TRBD1. Losses at the gene ends were 5 bases for V and 5 bases for J; bases not matched to a gene: 13. The CDR3 totals 16 residues. Germline values: CDR1 SGHNT, CDR2 YENEEA. The CDR3 DNA follows: TGTGCCAGCAGCCCCCACAGGGGCGCGCTCCGAGATACGCAGTATTTT. Its protein product is CASSPHRGALRDTQYF.

CDR3 sequence: CASSLKGQGVSHYGYTF. The CDR3 coding sequence is TGTGCCAGCAGCTTGAAGGGACAGGGGGTATCACACTATGGCTACACCTTC. The gene calls are TRBV5-4 and TRBJ1-2; 11 nucleotides match TRBD1. The CDR3 runs to 17 residues. V dropped 1 base and J dropped 3; count of bases not matched to a gene: 8. Germline loops: CDR1 SGHNT, CDR2 YYREEE (reference sequence).

This chain joins TRBV19 and TRBJ1-4; 11 bases are a match to TRBD1. Trimming cost V 3 bases and J 0 bases; bases outside gene matches: 6. Germline values: CDR1 LNHDA, CDR2 SQIVND (reference sequence). The CDR3 sequence is 18 residues long. The DNA for the CDR3 is TGTGCCAGTAGTATGAAGGACAGGGGGCAGGCAACTAATGAAAAACTGTTTTTT. Its protein product is CASSMKDRGQATNEKLFF.

The chain uses TRBV19 and TRBJ1-1; 9 nucleotides line up with TRBD1. The CDR3 runs to 13 residues. The trim removed 6 bases at V and 6 bases at J, leaving 5 bases unmatched. The germline gives CDR1 LNHDA, CDR2 SQIVND (reference sequence). The CDR3 spells CASRNRGHPEAFF. In nucleotides, the CDR3 is TGTGCCAGTAGGAACAGGGGGCACCCTGAAGCTTTCTTT.

J is TRBJ1-5 and V is TRBV2, with TRBD1 matching 7 bases. Germline loops: CDR1 SNHLY, CDR2 FYNNEI. V trimming: 6 bases; J trimming: 5 bases; junction bases outside the gene matches: 19. The CDR3 totals 18 residues. CDR3 amino acids: CASSSRSLVDRDDQPQHF. Written as DNA, the CDR3 is TGTGCCAGCAGCTCTAGGTCCTTGGTTGACAGGGACGATCAGCCCCAGCATTTT.

This chain links TRBV4-2 with TRBJ1-2; 7 bases match TRBD1. The length of the CDR3 is 13 residues. Trimming at V came to 4 bases and at J to 2 bases, leaving 1 base not matched to a gene. Germline V gene lookup returns CDR1 LGHNA and CDR2 YNFKEQ. The CDR3 DNA sequence: TGTGCCAGCAGCCGGGGACAGAACTATGGCTACACCTTC. This encodes CASSRGQNYGYTF.